The 18 T cell receptor beta chains in this list originate from one sample, sequenced in a study of blood T cell repertoires in COVID-19. The data were produced by immunoSEQ multiplex PCR, yet TCRdb's version contains in-frame clones alone and is incomplete. Altogether 95,000 to 110,000 clones are present, about 88% being singletons, with the ten largest covering 4.5% to 6%. Sequences were obtained from peripheral blood. All receptors derive from a human donor in a cohort sampled during active COVID-19.

This clone has just one count. J is TRBJ2-3 and V is TRBV5-1; TRBD2 is a possible D gene (6 bases). Germline lookup yields CDR1 SGHRS and CDR2 YFSETQ. The CDR3 totals 13 residues. With 2 bases removed from V and 8 bases from J, the gap between germline ends came to 12 bases. The CDR3 sequence is CASSFTSLSTQYF. CDR3 DNA sequence: TGCGCCAGCAGCTTTACTAGCCTTAGTACGCAGTATTTT.

The chain is built from TRBV27 and TRBJ1-4; D might be TRBD1 (5 bases). V lost 6 bases, J lost 4 bases, and 12 bases lay in between. The CDR3 runs to 14 residues. Germline CDR1 reads MNHEY; CDR2 reads SMNVEV (reference sequence). Here the CDR3 reads CASSPRQFNEKLFF. The CDR3 nucleotides are TGTGCCAGCAGCCCGCGACAGTTTAATGAAAAACTGTTTTTT. Full variable domain (outside the CDR3, taken from reference TRBV27 and TRBJ1-4): EAQVTQNPRYLITVTGKKLTVTCSQNMNHEYMSWYRQDPGLGLRQIYYSMNVEVTDKGDVPEGYKVSRKEKRNFPLILESPSPNQTSLYFCASSPRQFNEKLFFGSGTQLSVL.

V is TRBV7-3 and J is TRBJ2-3, with 14 bases matching TRBD2. Germline V lookup: CDR1 SGHTA, CDR2 FQGTGA. The CDR3 totals 17 residues. V was pared by 2 bases and J by 2 bases, with 3 bases of the junction left unmatched. The CDR3 loop is CASSLRLAGGSTDTQYF. As DNA, the CDR3 is TGTGCCAGCAGCTTACGACTAGCGGGGGGGTCCACAGATACGCAGTATTTT.

The gene calls are TRBV5-5 and TRBJ2-4; 7 positions agree with TRBD2. From germline, CDR1 is SGHKS and CDR2 YYEKEE (reference sequence). V lost 1 base to trimming and J lost 8 bases; unmatched junction nucleotides: 12. The CDR3 contains 16 residues. The CDR3 here is CASSLSQAGVRDIQYF. CDR3 coding DNA: TGTGCCAGCAGCTTGTCCCAGGCGGGAGTTAGAGACATTCAGTACTTC.

V usage is TRBV7-6 and J usage is TRBJ1-5; D uncertain. This CDR3 has 15 residues. Trimming pared 4 bases from V and 2 bases from J, leaving 12 bases between. In germline, CDR1 is SGHVS, CDR2 FNYEAQ. The CDR3, as DNA: TGTGCCAGCAGCTCCTTTAGTGGTGGCAATCAGCCCCAGCATTTT. Protein: CASSSFSGGNQPQHF.

This chain joins TRBV11-3 and TRBJ1-2, with TRBD1 identical over 10 bases. V was pared by 0 bases and J by 4 bases, with 5 bases of the junction left unmatched. In germline, CDR1 is SGHNT, CDR2 YENEEA. This CDR3 contains 16 residues. For the CDR3, the DNA is TGTGCCAGCAGCTTAGATCAGAGGACAGGGGGCTATGGCTACACCTTC. The encoded protein is CASSLDQRTGGYGYTF.

The V and J genes are TRBV4-3 and TRBJ2-2; D possibly corresponds to TRBD1 (5 bases). This CDR3 has 16 amino acids. The ends were cut back, 4 bases at V and 4 bases at J, with 16 bases in the middle. Germline CDR1 is LGHNA and CDR2 is YSLEER. The CDR3 sequence: CASSLHHRQPTGELFF. The CDR3 nucleotides read TGCGCCAGCAGCCTCCACCATCGACAGCCCACCGGGGAGCTGTTTTTT.

The rearrangement joins TRBV5-4 to TRBJ1-2, with D perhaps TRBD1 (5 bases). Trimming stripped 3 bases from V and 0 bases from J, with 12 bases between. Germline-derived CDR1 and CDR2 are SGHNT and YYREEE (reference sequence). The CDR3 runs 15 residues. The CDR3 region is CASSSQAGTNYGYTF. CDR3 DNA: TGTGCCAGCAGCTCTCAGGCAGGGACTAACTATGGCTACACCTTC.

V gene TRBV19 combines with J gene TRBJ2-1; D not certain. Trimming pared 6 bases from V and 6 bases from J, leaving 15 bases between. CDR1 is LNHDA, CDR2 SQIVND, per germline (reference sequence). The CDR3 has 14 residues. CDR3 sequence: CASRAPEETNEQFF. The CDR3 coding sequence is TGTGCCAGTAGGGCTCCTGAGGAGACCAATGAGCAGTTCTTC.

V and J are TRBV18 and TRBJ1-1; tentatively, D is TRBD1 (6 bases). Trimming stripped 3 bases from V and 2 bases from J, with 16 bases between. Germline V CDR1 and CDR2: KGHSH, LQKENI. The CDR3 totals 16 residues. The CDR3 loop reads CASSPAVGDINTEAFF. In DNA form, the CDR3 reads TGTGCCAGCTCACCCGCGGTTGGGGACATTAACACTGAAGCTTTCTTT.

The chain carries TRBV18 and TRBJ2-1; 8 nucleotides match TRBD2. This CDR3 spans 16 amino acids. Germline V gene lookup returns CDR1 KGHSH and CDR2 LQKENI. Trimming cost V 4 bases and J 5 bases; bases outside gene matches: 10. The CDR3 sequence: CASSQTTGGLNNEQFF. The CDR3 nucleotides are TGTGCCAGCTCACAAACCACGGGGGGGCTGAACAATGAGCAGTTCTTC.

This chain uses TRBV27 with TRBJ2-2; D not resolved. Germline V gene data show CDR1 as MNHEY and CDR2 as SMNVEV (reference sequence). The CDR3 sequence is 9 residues long. V was shortened by 8 bases and J by 7 bases, with 2 bases between the two germline ends. The CDR3 loop is CASRGELFF. For the CDR3, the DNA is TGTGCCAGCCGCGGGGAGCTGTTTTTT.

The chain is built from TRBV6-1 and TRBJ2-4; D remains ambiguous. Per the germline V gene, CDR1 is MNHNS and CDR2 is SASEGT. The CDR3 is 12 residues long. Trimming shortened V by 0 bases and J by 10 bases, and 7 bases separated the two germline ends. The CDR3 region has the DNA TGTGCCAGCAGTGAAGCTCTCAGGATTCAGTACTTC. It translates to CASSEALRIQYF.

This chain connects TRBV4-1 to TRBJ2-5; D may be TRBD1 (6 bases). CDR1 MGHRA and CDR2 YSYEKL come from the germline V gene. With 9 bases removed from V and 1 base from J, the gap between germline ends came to 24 bases. The CDR3 is 17 residues long. The CDR3 DNA reads as TGCGCCAGTTCAAAACAGGGTCTAAGGGCAACCCAAGAGACCCAGTACTTC. It yields the protein CASSKQGLRATQETQYF.

The chain couples TRBV5-1 to TRBJ2-7; TRBD2 aligns across 8 bases. The CDR3 covers 13 residues. Germline V gene lookup returns CDR1 SGHRS and CDR2 YFSETQ. V was pared by 5 bases and J by 4 bases, with 5 bases of the junction left unmatched. DNA of the CDR3: TGCGCCAGCAGTTCATCGGGAGGGTACGAGCAGTACTTC. Amino acids: CASSSSGGYEQYF.

CDR3 amino acids: CSASRVTYGYTF. CDR3 DNA: TGCAGTGCTAGTCGGGTAACCTATGGCTACACCTTC. V gene TRBV20-1 combines with J gene TRBJ1-2; D not certain. Germline lookup yields CDR1 DFQATT and CDR2 SNEGSKA (reference sequence). The CDR3 length is 12 residues. The germline V and J ends were trimmed by 3 bases and 4 bases, with 9 bases remaining between them.

The chain carries TRBV5-6 and TRBJ1-4, with TRBD1 matching 9 bases. The trim removed 3 bases at V and 5 bases at J, leaving 8 bases unmatched. This CDR3 is 16 amino acids long. In germline, CDR1 is SGHDT, CDR2 YYEEEE. DNA of the CDR3: TGTGCCAGCAGCTCCATACAGGGGGCGGCAAATGAAAAACTGTTTTTT. This codes for CASSSIQGAANEKLFF.

The chain combines TRBV6-5 with TRBJ2-3, with D hard to call. Between the trimmed V and J ends, which lost 5 bases and 5 bases, there was a span of 8 bases. CDR1 and CDR2 from the germline V gene are MNHEY and SVGAGI. CDR3 length equals 12 residues. The CDR3 reads CASSSLRDTQYF. CDR3 sequence (DNA): TGTGCCAGCAGTAGCCTTAGAGATACGCAGTATTTT.